This T cell receptor beta chain was recorded in a study of blood T cell repertoires in COVID-19. Study overall: The United States, Italy and Spain were the sources of the acute and convalescent COVID-19 samples. T cells, B-cell-depleted T cells, or PBMCs supplied cDNA or gDNA.

Original processing methods: For nucleated cells, counts were estimated from reference gene primer amplification. The protocol was immunoSEQ multiplex PCR, while the TCRdb copy is restricted to in-frame clones and leaves out a portion. V and J calls and clone size are those listed in that table; D and trimming were worked out from the DNA. Of roughly 81,000 clones detected, 82% appear once; the ten largest clones hold under 11%. CDR1 is SGHRS, CDR2 YFSETQ, per germline. V dropped 0 bases and J dropped 10; count of bases not matched to a gene: 4. CDR3 length equals 13 residues. The specimen sequenced was peripheral blood. The rearrangement links TRBV5-1 to TRBJ2-1, with 7 bases identical to TRBD1. The origin of this receptor is a man in his sixties with acute or convalescent COVID-19. The CDR3 bases are TGCGCCAGCAGCTTGGGACAGGGTTTCGAGCAGTTCTTC. This encodes CASSLGQGFEQFF.